The next 22 T cell receptor beta chains were all read from a single sample in a study of OX40 agonist ivuxolimab in advanced cancers. Clones were sequenced by immunoSEQ multiplex PCR, and TCRdb holds only the in-frame ones, with some missing. The data contain almost 80,000 clones, approximately 84% of them seen just once; the ten biggest clones take up just under 25%. Sample: CD4+ or CD8+ T cells sorted from blood, taken in a trial of the OX40 agonist ivuxolimab. The receptor source for this set is an adult with an advanced solid tumor such as melanoma, head and neck, liver or kidney cancer.

CDR3 sequence reads: CASSQGVGTDTQYF. The CDR3 DNA is TGCGCCAGCAGCCAGGGGGTAGGCACAGATACGCAGTATTTT. The chain is built from TRBV4-3 and TRBJ2-3; tentatively, D is TRBD1 or TRBD2 (5 bases each). This CDR3 has 14 residues. With 3 bases removed from V and 1 base from J, the gap between germline ends came to 8 bases. Germline CDR1 reads LGHNA; CDR2 reads YSLEER.

This chain uses TRBV11-2 with TRBJ2-5, with 8 nucleotides matching TRBD1. This CDR3 is built from 15 residues. Germline CDR1 reads SGHAT; CDR2 reads FQNNGV. Trimming removed 6 bases from V and 1 base from J; junction bases left unmatched: 7. CDR3 in DNA: TGTGCCAGCAGTTTGGGACAGGCACGCCAAGAGACCCAGTACTTC. It is translated as CASSLGQARQETQYF.

A few counts support this clone. This chain uses TRBV6-5 with TRBJ2-1; perhaps TRBD2 as D (7 bases). The ends were cut back, 7 bases at V and 10 bases at J, with 23 bases in the middle. The CDR3 runs to 15 residues. CDR1 MNHEY and CDR2 SVGAGI come from the germline V gene. The CDR3 DNA follows: TGTGCCAGCAAAGTTGAGTTTCGGGGGGCATCCGAGCAGTTCTTC. Amino acid sequence: CASKVEFRGASEQFF.

This clone was detected once. The V gene is TRBV4-1, the J gene TRBJ1-5; the D gene is possibly TRBD1 (5 bases). This CDR3 is 16 amino acids long. Germline assignment: CDR1 MGHRA and CDR2 YSYEKL. V shed 1 base and J shed 0 bases, with 10 bases lying between them. The DNA of the CDR3 is TGCGCCAGCAGCCAAGTTGGGACTAATAGCAATCAGCCCCAGCATTTT. Translated: CASSQVGTNSNQPQHF.

This clone showed up just a few times. This rearrangement joins TRBV6-5 to TRBJ1-6; TRBD1 is a possible D gene (6 bases). There are 14 residues in the CDR3. V lost 6 bases and J 6 bases, leaving 12 bases between the germline ends. Per the germline V gene, CDR1 is MNHEY and CDR2 is SVGAGI. The CDR3 sequence is CASSLTGINSPLHF. The CDR3 DNA reads as TGTGCCAGCAGCCTCACAGGGATTAATTCACCCCTCCACTTT.

This clone was detected only once. The V gene is TRBV5-6, the J gene TRBJ1-2; D remains unclear. Germline V gives CDR1 SGHDT, CDR2 YYEEEE. This CDR3 comprises 12 residues. The V end lost 5 bases, the J end lost 5 bases, and 10 bases lay between the germline ends. For the CDR3, the DNA is TGTGCCAGCAGTCCGGGTCCTTATGGCTACACCTTC. Encoded protein: CASSPGPYGYTF.

The chain carries TRBV5-1 and TRBJ2-7, with D hard to call. CDR1 is SGHRS, CDR2 YFSETQ, per germline. Trimming took off 0 bases at V and 1 base at J, with 5 bases between the two ends. The length of the CDR3 is 13 residues. CDR3 coding DNA: TGCGCCAGCAGCTTGGCAGGTTCCTACGAGCAGTACTTC. This sequence encodes CASSLAGSYEQYF.

This chain links TRBV10-2 with TRBJ2-1; unclear D gene. Germline CDR1 WSHSY, CDR2 SAAADI. Trimming pared 9 bases from V and 2 bases from J, leaving 8 bases between. CDR3 size: 12 residues. The CDR3 reads CASEAAYNEQFF. The CDR3 nucleotides are TGCGCCAGTGAGGCAGCCTACAATGAGCAGTTCTTC.

The rearrangement links TRBV6-1 to TRBJ2-7; no clear D gene. Germline CDR1 and CDR2: MNHNS and SASEGT. The CDR3 sequence is 12 residues long. V was clipped by 5 bases and J by 2 bases, with 7 bases between them. The CDR3 spells CASSRTPYEQYF. In DNA form, the CDR3 reads TGTGCCAGCAGTCGGACCCCCTACGAGCAGTACTTC.

This chain connects TRBV7-8 to TRBJ2-7, with D perhaps matching TRBD2 (5 bases). V lost 1 base to trimming and J lost 0 bases, with 7 bases between them. This CDR3 spans 14 amino acids. Germline CDR1 reads SGHVS; CDR2 reads FQNEAQ. CDR3 DNA sequence: TGTGCCAGCAGCTTAGGCGGGTACTCCTACGAGCAGTACTTC. Translation: CASSLGGYSYEQYF.

The rearrangement uses TRBV19 and TRBJ2-7; 12 bases line up with TRBD1. This CDR3 region has 14 residues. V lost 7 bases and J lost 0; bases outside the gene matches: 1. From germline, CDR1 is LNHDA and CDR2 SQIVND (reference sequence). CDR3 coding DNA: TGTGCCAGTAAGGGACAGGGGGCCTCCTACGAGCAGTACTTC. Residues: CASKGQGASYEQYF.

V usage is TRBV7-8 and J usage is TRBJ1-5, with no clear D. Trimming removed 5 bases from V and 7 bases from J, with 18 bases in between. CDR3 length: 15 amino acids. Germline V lookup: CDR1 SGHVS, CDR2 FQNEAQ. The CDR3 spells CASSPLRVFVQPQHF. The CDR3, as DNA: TGTGCCAGCAGCCCCCTGCGGGTTTTCGTCCAGCCCCAGCATTTT.

This chain joins TRBV4-3 and TRBJ1-4; 7 bases fit TRBD1. Trimming removed 1 base from V and 7 bases from J; junction bases left unmatched: 3. CDR3 length: 14 amino acids. Looked up from germline, CDR1 is LGHNA and CDR2 is YSLEER. CDR3 amino acids: CASSQVGGGEKLFF. As DNA, the CDR3 is TGCGCCAGCAGCCAAGTAGGGGGCGGTGAAAAACTGTTTTTT.

The chain has TRBV4-2 and TRBJ2-1; D unclear. CDR3 length: 12 residues. Trimming left V 2 bases short and J 5 bases short, with 4 bases between. Per the germline V gene, CDR1 is LGHNA and CDR2 is YNFKEQ. CDR3 nucleotide sequence: TGTGCCAGCAGCCAAATAAACAATGAGCAGTTCTTC. This translates into CASSQINNEQFF.

The V gene is TRBV6-1, the J gene TRBJ1-2, with 9 bases lining up with TRBD1. Per the germline V gene, CDR1 is MNHNS and CDR2 is SASEGT. The CDR3 is 14 amino acids. V lost 8 bases, J lost 2 bases, and 6 bases stayed unmatched. In DNA, the CDR3 is TGTGCCAGCCGCTTGGACAGGGGAAACTATGGCTACACCTTC. Its translation is CASRLDRGNYGYTF.

This clone is a singleton in its sample. The V call is TRBV29-1, the J call TRBJ2-5; D is unclear. The CDR3 totals 10 residues. Deletions cut 6 bases from V and 5 bases from J, with 7 bases between. The germline V gene has CDR1 SQVTM and CDR2 ANQGSEA. The CDR3 here is CSVSQETQYF. CDR3 bases: TGCAGCGTATCTCAGGAGACCCAGTACTTC.

The chain has TRBV6-5 and TRBJ2-2; D is ambiguous. Germline CDR1 MNHEY, CDR2 SVGAGI. The CDR3 covers 14 residues. With 8 bases removed from V and 6 bases from J, the gap between germline ends came to 16 bases. The CDR3 DNA reads TGTGCCAGCGGGTCCAGGTCTCCGGCCGGGGAGCTGTTTTTT. As protein: CASGSRSPAGELFF.

J is TRBJ2-2 and V is TRBV7-2; D gene uncertain. The germline V and J ends were trimmed by 2 bases and 0 bases, with 10 bases remaining between them. The CDR3 extends over 16 amino acids. Germline V gene data show CDR1 as SGHTA and CDR2 as FQGNSA. DNA of the CDR3: TGTGCCAGCAGCTTACAACGGTTCCCGAACACCGGGGAGCTGTTTTTT. The encoded protein is CASSLQRFPNTGELFF. Full variable domain (missing parts from reference TRBV7-2 and TRBJ2-2): GAGVSQSPSNKVTEKGKDVELRCDPISGHTALYWYRQSLGQGLEFLIYFQGNSAPDKSGLPSDRFSAERTGGSVSTLTIQRTQQEDSAVYLCASSLQRFPNTGELFFGEGSRLTVL.

Concerning this clone: A junction boundary mismatches the germline segment, possibly from a read error. V is TRBV4-3 and J is TRBJ1-2, with a possible D match to TRBD1 (6 bases). Per the germline V gene, CDR1 is LGHNA and CDR2 is YSLEER. CDR3 length: 15 residues. CDR3 DNA sequence: TGCGCCAGCAGCCAACCTGGGCAGGGGAACTATGGCCACACCTTC. Translation: CASSQPGQGNYGHTF.

The V gene is TRBV7-2, the J gene TRBJ2-7, with 12 bases fitting TRBD1. The CDR3 sequence is 14 residues long. The V and J ends lost 6 bases and 4 bases, in that order; junction bases with no gene match: 4. Germline V lookup: CDR1 SGHTA, CDR2 FQGNSA. CDR3: CASRGTGGSYEQYF. The DNA for the CDR3 is TGTGCCAGCAGGGGGACAGGGGGCTCTTACGAGCAGTACTTC.

V and J are TRBV5-6 and TRBJ1-1; D gene uncertain. This CDR3 is built from 12 residues. CDR1 and CDR2 from the germline V gene are SGHDT and YYEEEE. Deletions cut 0 bases from V and 7 bases from J, with 7 bases between. DNA of the CDR3: TGTGCCAGCAGCTTGGGCCGCGTTGAAGCTTTCTTT. Translated, it gives CASSLGRVEAFF.

The V gene is TRBV18, the J gene TRBJ2-2; D possibly corresponds to TRBD2 (6 bases). The CDR3 has 16 amino acids. Trimming removed 8 bases at V and 6 bases at J, with 22 bases between. Germline values: CDR1 KGHSH, CDR2 LQKENI. CDR3 bases: TGTGCCAGCCGACACCGGGACTCCAAAATCTCCGGGGAGCTGTTTTTT. This translates into CASRHRDSKISGELFF.